This T cell receptor beta chain derives from a study of blood T cell repertoires in COVID-19. On the study more broadly: Sources were T cells, B-cell-depleted T cells, or PBMCs; the material itself was cDNA or gDNA.

Germline trimming cut 4 bases from V and 1 base from J; bases unmatched to any gene: 7. The CDR3 spans 16 residues. Germline CDR1 reads SEHNR; CDR2 reads FQNEAQ (reference sequence). Authors' data handling: Amplification from reference gene primers served as the basis for estimated nucleated cell counts. Libraries were prepared by immunoSEQ multiplex PCR; TCRdb keeps only in-frame clonotypes and omits some of them. V, J and clone size are taken as reported in that table, and D and trimming were inferred from the DNA itself. The table shows about 250,000 clones, with roughly 88% occurring only once. The specimen sequenced was peripheral blood. The rearrangement links TRBV7-9 to TRBJ2-3, with TRBD1 matching 8 bases. The clonotype was recovered from a woman younger than 45 with COVID-19, enrolled during active disease. The CDR3 region is CASSSGQVGRTDTQYF. CDR3 sequence (DNA): TGTGCCAGCAGCTCGGGACAGGTGGGGCGCACAGATACGCAGTATTTT.